This entry lists 29 T cell receptor beta chains sequenced from one sample in a study of response to subunit inactivated influenza vaccine. TCRdb processed the RT-PCR reads anew with MiXCR; each CDR3 protein has one entry. The sample includes 500,000 to 750,000 distinct CDR3 sequences, 14% of them seen just once. Here the sequenced sample was PBMCs from blood, taken approximately 12 days after vaccination. The receptors stem from a man aged 50 to 60 who received an inactivated influenza vaccine.

This clonotype appeared many times. This sequence joins TRBV4-1 and TRBJ2-7; TRBD1 agrees at 7 bases. Germline CDR1 and CDR2: MGHRA and YSYEKL. Trimming took 6 bases from V and 3 from J; bases not matched to a gene: 11. This CDR3 spans 15 amino acids. The CDR3 here is CASSRPGQNIYEQYF. As DNA, the CDR3 is TGCGCCAGCAGTAGACCGGGACAGAACATCTACGAGCAGTACTTC.

There are many counts of this clonotype. V usage is TRBV12-3 or TRBV12-4 and J usage is TRBJ1-2; D is unclear. CDR3 length: 12 amino acids. Deletions cut 5 bases from V and 7 bases from J, with 11 bases between. The chain's CDR3 is CASSATVVGYTF. The CDR3 DNA reads TGTGCCAGCAGTGCCACAGTCGTTGGCTACACCTTC.

This clonotype has a handful of counts. This chain uses TRBV7-9 with TRBJ2-2; no clear D. V dropped 4 bases and J dropped 6 bases, with 6 bases sitting between them. Germline V gives CDR1 SEHNR, CDR2 FQNEAQ (reference sequence). CDR3 length: 12 amino acids. The CDR3 spells CASSSSPGELFF. CDR3 nucleotides: TGTGCCAGCAGCTCCAGCCCCGGGGAGCTGTTTTTT.

This clonotype was counted a few times. V gene TRBV6-2 or TRBV6-3 combines with J gene TRBJ2-1; D is perhaps TRBD1 (5 bases). CDR1 MNHEY and CDR2 SVGEGT come from the germline V gene. Trimming pared 7 bases from V and 10 bases from J, leaving 20 bases between. CDR3 size: 14 residues. The CDR3 region has the DNA TGTGCCAGCAAGCTGATACAGGAGTTCAGGGAGCAGTTCTTC. Translated: CASKLIQEFREQFF.

This clonotype was counted between two and nine times. This chain links TRBV12-3 or TRBV12-4 with TRBJ2-7; perhaps D is TRBD1 or TRBD2 (6 bases each). The CDR3 is made up of 14 amino acids. Between the trimmed V and J ends, which lost 6 bases and 5 bases, there was a span of 17 bases. This CDR3 is CASRSSGAHHEQYF. CDR3 nucleotide sequence: TGTGCCAGCAGGTCCTCGGGGGCCCACCACGAGCAGTACTTC.

The chain couples TRBV12-3 or TRBV12-4 to TRBJ2-2, with D perhaps matching TRBD2 (5 bases). The V end was cut by 3 bases, the J end by 1 base, with 9 bases between. The CDR3 covers 15 residues. CDR3 in DNA: TGTGCCAGCAGTTTTCGAGGACTGAACACCGGGGAGCTGTTTTTT. It translates to CASSFRGLNTGELFF.

The CDR3 region is CSGQTGGTDTQYF. The CDR3 nucleotides read TGCAGCGGCCAGACAGGAGGGACAGATACGCAGTATTTT. This rearrangement joins TRBV29-1 to TRBJ2-3, with D perhaps assigned TRBD1 or TRBD2 (6 bases each). V was pared by 7 bases and J by 3 bases, with 14 bases between. In germline, CDR1 is SQVTM, CDR2 ANQGSEA. The CDR3 is 13 amino acids.

This chain joins TRBV2 and TRBJ2-4; D is unclear. Germline V CDR1 and CDR2: SNHLY, FYNNEI. There are 13 residues in the CDR3. The V end was cut by 4 bases, the J end by 4 bases, with 8 bases between. The CDR3: CASSVSRKNIQYF. In DNA, the CDR3 is TGTGCCAGCAGTGTTAGTAGGAAAAACATTCAGTACTTC.

The CDR3 nucleotides read TGTGCCATCAGTGTGGGACAGGGAAACGAGCAGTACTTC. Protein product: CAISVGQGNEQYF. This chain links TRBV10-3 with TRBJ2-7; 9 bases fit TRBD1. The CDR3 runs 13 residues. The germline V gene encodes CDR1 ENHRY and CDR2 SYGVKD. Germline trimming cut 4 bases from V and 5 bases from J; bases unmatched to any gene: 3.

The V and J genes are TRBV9 and TRBJ2-5; D is uncertain. The V gene lost 3 bases and the J gene lost 2 bases, with 11 bases spanning the gap. The CDR3 consists of 14 residues. Germline V CDR1 and CDR2: SGDLS, YYNGEE. CDR3 protein: CASSGTQDQETQYF. The CDR3 nucleotides are TGTGCCAGCAGCGGGACGCAAGATCAAGAGACCCAGTACTTC.

The genes are TRBV2 and TRBJ2-1; TRBD2 agrees at 11 bases. V was clipped by 5 bases and J by 0 bases; unmatched bases: 6. The CDR3 is 17 amino acids. Germline V CDR1 and CDR2: SNHLY, FYNNEI. Here the CDR3 reads CASSTSGLAVSYNEQFF. Here the CDR3 DNA reads TGTGCCAGCAGTACCTCGGGACTAGCGGTCTCCTACAATGAGCAGTTCTTC.

V and J are TRBV12-3 or TRBV12-4 and TRBJ2-5; D remains ambiguous. V dropped 1 base and J dropped 3 bases, with 9 bases sitting between them. This CDR3 spans 14 amino acids. The CDR3 spells CASSLGGGKETQYF. As DNA, the CDR3 is TGTGCCAGCAGTTTAGGTGGTGGCAAAGAGACCCAGTACTTC.

This clonotype was counted between two and nine times. The chain combines TRBV29-1 with TRBJ1-1, with D possibly being TRBD1 (5 bases). V was pared by 3 bases and J by 0 bases, with 11 bases between. CDR1 is SQVTM and CDR2 is ANQGSEA in the germline V gene. The CDR3 has 14 amino acids. CDR3 nucleotides: TGCAGCGTTGAGGGACGACTACTGAACACTGAAGCTTTCTTT. This sequence encodes CSVEGRLLNTEAFF.

This clonotype was counted between two and nine times. The gene calls are TRBV20-1 and TRBJ2-2; the D gene could be TRBD1 or TRBD2 (5 bases each). V was trimmed by 0 bases and J by 4 bases, leaving 9 bases between them. This CDR3 is 14 amino acids long. Germline lookup yields CDR1 DFQATT and CDR2 SNEGSKA (reference sequence). The DNA of the CDR3 is TGCAGTGCTAGAGATGCCGGGGCCACCGGGGAGCTGTTTTTT. Translating it yields CSARDAGATGELFF.

V is TRBV29-1 and J is TRBJ2-5; possible D gene TRBD2, 6 bases. The CDR3 covers 12 residues. Trimming cost V 5 bases and J 5 bases, with 12 bases left between them. Germline V CDR1 and CDR2: SQVTM, ANQGSEA. The CDR3 region is CSVLSGGETQYF. CDR3 nucleotides: TGCAGCGTTTTGTCTGGGGGGGAGACCCAGTACTTC.

This clonotype was observed a few times. This rearrangement joins TRBV6-2 or TRBV6-3 to TRBJ2-3; D call uncertain. Germline V gives CDR1 MNHEY, CDR2 SVGEGT. V gave up 8 bases and J gave up 4 bases, with 4 bases separating them. This CDR3 spans 10 amino acids. Here the CDR3 reads CASGPDTQYF. The CDR3 region has the DNA TGTGCCAGCGGACCAGATACGCAGTATTTT.

There are many counts of this clonotype. This chain connects TRBV20-1 to TRBJ2-1; D perhaps matches TRBD1 (6 bases). Germline V lookup: CDR1 DFQATT, CDR2 SNEGSKA (reference sequence). CDR3 length equals 13 residues. V was cut by 3 bases and J by 7 bases, with 13 bases left in between. CDR3 bases: TGCAGTGCTAGTCCGGACAGTATGAATGAGCAGTTCTTC. Residues: CSASPDSMNEQFF.

V usage is TRBV29-1 and J usage is TRBJ2-1; D uncertain. V shed 7 bases and J shed 3 bases, with 10 bases lying between them. The germline V gene has CDR1 SQVTM and CDR2 ANQGSEA. The CDR3 is made up of 12 amino acids. The CDR3, as DNA: TGCAGCGCTGGGTATGACTACAATGAGCAGTTCTTC. As protein: CSAGYDYNEQFF.

This clonotype has only a few counts. This chain uses TRBV11-2 with TRBJ1-5; D may be TRBD1 (5 bases). The germline V gene has CDR1 SGHAT and CDR2 FQNNGV. Trimming took 5 bases from V and 6 from J, leaving 14 bases between them. This CDR3 has 14 residues. The CDR3 nucleotides are TGTGCCAGCAGCCCAGCGGGGCCGGGTCAGCCCCAGCATTTT. Its translation is CASSPAGPGQPQHF.

The chain carries TRBV27 and TRBJ2-7; 7 nucleotides match TRBD1. The ends lost 5 bases at V and 3 bases at J; junction bases unmatched: 10. Germline loops: CDR1 MNHEY, CDR2 SMNVEV (reference sequence). This CDR3 has 15 amino acids. The CDR3 coding sequence is TGTGCCAGCAGTATCCAGGTTGGGACAGTCTACGAGCAGTACTTC. It is translated as CASSIQVGTVYEQYF.

This chain joins TRBV5-1 and TRBJ1-1, with a weak D call TRBD1 (5 bases). This CDR3 contains 14 residues. V was pared by 2 bases and J by 1 base, with 9 bases between. Germline CDR1 is SGHRS and CDR2 is YFSETQ. The CDR3 region is CASSFRDSNTEAFF. DNA of the CDR3: TGCGCCAGCAGCTTCCGGGACTCGAACACTGAAGCTTTCTTT.

This clonotype was seen a few times. The chain recombines TRBV7-8 with TRBJ1-1; 7 positions agree with TRBD1. This CDR3 has 14 residues. Per the germline V gene, CDR1 is SGHVS and CDR2 is FQNEAQ. Trimming cost V 0 bases and J 8 bases; bases outside gene matches: 6. The CDR3 is CASSLAGTATEAFF. CDR3 bases: TGTGCCAGCAGCTTAGCAGGGACAGCTACAGAAGCTTTCTTT.

The sample holds many counts of this clonotype. This sequence joins TRBV24-1 and TRBJ2-1; D is uncertain. V was cut by 3 bases and J by 7 bases, with 3 bases left in between. Germline loops: CDR1 KGHDR, CDR2 SFDVKD. The CDR3 sequence is 11 residues long. CDR3 protein: CATSDHNEQFF. The CDR3 DNA sequence: TGTGCCACCAGTGATCATAATGAGCAGTTCTTC.

The V gene is TRBV29-1, the J gene TRBJ2-1; D uncertain. Germline lookup yields CDR1 SQVTM and CDR2 ANQGSEA. The CDR3 sequence is 14 residues long. Trimming pared 4 bases from V and 0 bases from J, leaving 10 bases between. CDR3 protein: CSVGTARSYNEQFF. The CDR3 region has the DNA TGCAGCGTTGGAACGGCCCGCTCCTACAATGAGCAGTTCTTC.

In its sample, this clonotype was seen many times. V is TRBV3-1 and J is TRBJ2-3; unclear D gene. CDR1 is LGHDT and CDR2 is YNNKEL in the germline V gene (reference sequence). The V end lost 5 bases, the J end lost 6 bases, and 6 bases lay between the germline ends. This CDR3 is built from 11 residues. The CDR3 coding sequence is TGTGCCAGCAGCAACTTTGATACGCAGTATTTT. Protein: CASSNFDTQYF.

This clonotype was counted many times. This chain joins TRBV6-5 and TRBJ2-2, with 12 bases matching TRBD2. Germline V gene lookup returns CDR1 MNHEY and CDR2 SVGAGI. Germline trimming cut 0 bases from V and 5 bases from J; bases unmatched to any gene: 7. This CDR3 is 18 amino acids long. This chain's CDR3 is CASSYSASGRAVTGELFF. DNA of the CDR3: TGTGCCAGCAGTTACTCGGCTAGCGGGAGGGCCGTAACCGGGGAGCTGTTTTTT.

This clonotype was observed at least ten times. The CDR3 loop is CASSQGVLGGTGSYEQYF. DNA for the CDR3: TGCGCCAGCAGCCAAGGGGTTTTAGGCGGGACAGGGAGCTACGAGCAGTACTTC. This chain joins TRBV4-1 and TRBJ2-7; 9 bases fit TRBD1. The V gene end was trimmed by 1 base and the J gene end by 3 bases; junction bases not matched to a gene: 13. Germline values: CDR1 MGHRA, CDR2 YSYEKL. This CDR3 spans 18 amino acids.

The chain carries TRBV5-4 and TRBJ1-1, with TRBD1 identical over 8 bases. The trim removed 2 bases at V and 2 bases at J, leaving 8 bases unmatched. Per the germline V gene, CDR1 is SGHNT and CDR2 is YYREEE (reference sequence). There are 16 residues in the CDR3. CDR3 in amino acids: CASSFRDRRINTEAFF. In DNA, the CDR3 is TGTGCCAGCAGCTTTCGGGACAGGAGAATAAACACTGAAGCTTTCTTT.

The chain is built from TRBV7-9 and TRBJ2-5; TRBD1 aligns across 12 bases. Germline V gene lookup returns CDR1 SEHNR and CDR2 FQNEAQ (reference sequence). The CDR3 is 16 amino acids. V was clipped by 5 bases and J by 1 base; unmatched bases: 5. The CDR3 DNA reads TGTGCCAGCAGCCCTGGGACAGGGGGCCGCCAAGAGACCCAGTACTTC. Protein sequence: CASSPGTGGRQETQYF.